This TCR beta chain was observed in a study of blood T cell repertoires in COVID-19. The data were produced by immunoSEQ multiplex PCR, yet TCRdb's version contains in-frame clones alone and is incomplete. Seen here are around 200,000 clones, 86% observed once, and the top ten hold about 2.2%. This receptor was obtained from a woman aged 45-65 years with acute or convalescent COVID-19. The sample was peripheral blood.

CDR3 nucleotides: TGTGCCAGCTCGGGGGGGTACACAGATACGCAGTATTTT. As protein: CASSGGYTDTQYF. The chain links TRBV11-3 to TRBJ2-3; 8 bases align to TRBD2. CDR1 is SGHNT, CDR2 YENEEA, per germline. Trimming removed 8 bases from V and 2 bases from J; junction bases left unmatched: 3. This CDR3 spans 13 amino acids.